The 21 T cell receptor beta chains in this list originate from one sample, sequenced in a study of blood T cells in healthy people across ages. Alongside a J-beta primer mix, a sample-barcoded 5' primer served in a second PCR lasting roughly 7 to 11 cycles. MiXCR was run by TCRdb on the 5' RACE reads, yielding one entry per CDR3 protein. The table includes about 1,500,000 distinct CDR3 sequences, about 30% detected once. Material for sequencing was blood. The source is a woman in her 30s in good health.

This clonotype was recorded only once. A read error is possible here, since a much larger clone lies one base away. The J gene is TRBJ2-3, the V gene TRBV6-4; D call uncertain. The CDR3 runs 15 residues. CDR1 and CDR2 (germline): MRHNA, SNTAGT. The CDR3 DNA sequence: TGTGCCAGCAGTGACTCTCCAGCCCCTACAGATGCGCAGTATTTT. Its protein product is CASSDSPAPTDAQYF.

V is TRBV10-3 and J is TRBJ2-7, with a weak D call TRBD2 (5 bases). CDR1 is ENHRY, CDR2 SYGVKD, per germline. This CDR3 contains 16 residues. Trimming took off 2 bases at V and 0 bases at J, with 14 bases between the two ends. CDR3 region: CAISENVRDSSYEQYF. The DNA of the CDR3 is TGTGCCATCAGTGAGAACGTTCGGGATAGCTCCTACGAGCAGTACTTC.

This clonotype occurred many times. The rearrangement links TRBV5-1 to TRBJ2-6; no firm D call. CDR1 and CDR2 from the germline V gene are SGHRS and YFSETQ. V lost 0 bases, J lost 0 bases, and 19 bases lay in between. The CDR3 covers 20 residues. The CDR3 DNA is TGCGCCAGCAGCTTGGTCAATCCGGCGTATCCAAACTCTGGGGCCAACGTCCTGACTTTC. Translation: CASSLVNPAYPNSGANVLTF.

This clonotype was found many times. The rearrangement links TRBV28 to TRBJ2-7; D remains ambiguous. The CDR3 length is 12 residues. Trimming pared 6 bases from V and 8 bases from J, leaving 14 bases between. Per the germline V gene, CDR1 is MDHEN and CDR2 is SYDVKM. Here the CDR3 DNA reads TGTGCCAGCAGGCTTAACCGGTGGAAGCAGTACTTC. This encodes CASRLNRWKQYF.

This clonotype was counted many times. This chain uses TRBV20-1 with TRBJ1-6; possible D gene TRBD1, 6 bases. Germline V CDR1 and CDR2: DFQATT, SNEGSKA (reference sequence). This CDR3 comprises 15 residues. Trimming removed 4 bases from V and 6 bases from J, with 16 bases in between. For the CDR3, the DNA is TGCAGTGCTACCACAACAGGGATGGGTAATTCACCCCTCCACTTT. This gives the protein CSATTTGMGNSPLHF.

In its sample, this clonotype was seen a few times. The rearrangement links TRBV7-2 to TRBJ2-3; 13 nucleotides align to TRBD2. This CDR3 contains 17 residues. Germline loops: CDR1 SGHTA, CDR2 FQGNSA. V gave up 3 bases and J gave up 6 bases; unmatched junction bases: 9. The CDR3 region has the DNA TGTGCCAGCAGCTTTTCTCCAGGGACTAGCGGGGTTGATACGCAGTATTTT. Protein: CASSFSPGTSGVDTQYF.

This clonotype was found a few times. One end of the junction is discordant with germline, which a read error may explain. V is TRBV11-2 and J is TRBJ1-2, with D tentatively TRBD1 (6 bases). The CDR3 is 15 amino acids. The germline CDR1 and CDR2 sequences are SGHAT and FQNNGV. Here the CDR3 reads CAGSSLRDTGDGYTF. DNA for the CDR3: TGTGCCGGCAGTTCCCTCCGGGACACGGGAGATGGCTACACCTTC.

The chain joins TRBV7-2 to TRBJ2-4, with TRBD2 identical over 10 bases. This CDR3 comprises 14 residues. Trimming cost V 8 bases and J 13 bases; bases outside gene matches: 14. The germline gives CDR1 SGHTA, CDR2 FQGNSA. The CDR3 is CASRAGGPRDEQYF. The CDR3 region has the DNA TGTGCCAGCCGAGCGGGGGGGCCCCGGGATGAGCAGTACTTC.

This clonotype was seen a handful of times. This chain connects TRBV15 to TRBJ2-3, with 9 bases aligning to TRBD2. Unmatched junction bases numbered 12, after V lost 2 bases and J lost 0 bases. CDR1 and CDR2 (germline): LNHNV, YYDKDF (reference sequence). CDR3 length: 19 residues. Here the CDR3 DNA reads TGTGCCACCAGCAGACCCCCAGGGCTAGCGGGGACTAGCACAGATACGCAGTATTTT. Translated: CATSRPPGLAGTSTDTQYF.

This clonotype was observed a few times. The rearrangement links TRBV6-1 to TRBJ2-5; possibly TRBD2 for D (5 bases). CDR1 MNHNS and CDR2 SASEGT come from the germline V gene. V lost 7 bases and J lost 3, with 21 bases in between. The CDR3 loop spans 16 amino acids. Here the CDR3 reads CASTKNAPSSEETQYF. In DNA, the CDR3 is TGTGCCAGCACCAAAAACGCCCCTAGCTCTGAAGAGACCCAGTACTTC.

J is TRBJ2-5 and V is TRBV4-2, with D perhaps being TRBD1 or TRBD2 (6 bases each). CDR1 LGHNA and CDR2 YNFKEQ come from the germline V gene. CDR3 length: 16 amino acids. V was cut by 0 bases and J by 4 bases, with 15 bases left in between. CDR3 residues: CASSQDNRAGRETQYF. The CDR3 region has the DNA TGTGCCAGCAGCCAAGATAACAGGGCGGGGCGAGAGACCCAGTACTTC.

This chain uses TRBV7-3 with TRBJ1-4; possibly TRBD1 for D (5 bases). This CDR3 region has 16 residues. CDR1 and CDR2 (germline): SGHTA, FQGTGA. The V end was cut by 5 bases, the J end by 4 bases, with 17 bases between. CDR3 bases: TGTGCCAGCAGCCCAGAGGTTTGGGGGGATAATGAAAAACTGTTTTTT. This translates into CASSPEVWGDNEKLFF.

This clonotype showed up many times. This chain links TRBV20-1 with TRBJ2-5; D is unclear. Germline values: CDR1 DFQATT, CDR2 SNEGSKA (reference sequence). V lost 0 bases and J lost 1, with 3 bases in between. The length of the CDR3 is 12 residues. This CDR3 is CSAREGQETQYF. The CDR3, as DNA: TGCAGTGCTAGAGAAGGCCAAGAGACCCAGTACTTC.

Only one count was recorded for this clonotype. The V and J genes are TRBV30 and TRBJ2-4; 8 positions match TRBD2. Looked up from germline, CDR1 is GTSNPN and CDR2 is SVGIG (reference sequence). The CDR3 runs to 14 residues. With V trimmed by 2 bases and J by 3 bases, 3 bases remained unmatched. This CDR3 reads CAWSLTSGKNIQYF. The CDR3 nucleotides read TGTGCCTGGAGTCTAACTAGCGGCAAAAACATTCAGTACTTC. Full variable domain (outside the CDR3, taken from reference TRBV30 and TRBJ2-4): SQTIHQWPATLVQPVGSPLSLECTVEGTSNPNLYWYRQAAGRGLQLLFYSVGIGQISSEVPQNLSASRPQDRQFILSSKKLLLSDSGFYLCAWSLTSGKNIQYFGAGTRLSVL.

In its sample, this clonotype was seen a few times. The chain is built from TRBV30 and TRBJ1-1; no reliable D call. Germline values: CDR1 GTSNPN, CDR2 SVGIG (reference sequence). V lost 2 bases and J 5 bases, leaving 6 bases between the germline ends. CDR3 length equals 11 residues. Here the CDR3 reads CAWSLRTEAFF. DNA of the CDR3: TGTGCCTGGAGTCTGCGGACTGAAGCTTTCTTT.

At least ten counts were recorded for this clonotype. V gene TRBV20-1 combines with J gene TRBJ2-4; TRBD1 might be the D (7 bases). The germline V gene encodes CDR1 DFQATT and CDR2 SNEGSKA (reference sequence). The length of the CDR3 is 18 residues. V lost 2 bases, J lost 3 bases, and 23 bases lay in between. In nucleotides, the CDR3 is TGCAGTGCTAGATCTTCCACGCTTTCAGGGGGAGGCAAAAACATTCAGTACTTC. This translates into CSARSSTLSGGGKNIQYF.

The chain employs TRBV20-1 and TRBJ1-1; 8 nucleotides align to TRBD1. V trimming: 6 bases; J trimming: 1 base; junction bases outside the gene matches: 13. The CDR3 extends over 16 amino acids. Per germline, CDR1 DFQATT and CDR2 SNEGSKA (reference sequence). The chain's CDR3 is CSAIPPGGTGNTEAFF. Here the CDR3 DNA reads TGCAGTGCCATTCCCCCGGGGGGGACAGGGAACACTGAAGCTTTCTTT.

As concerns this clonotype: This may come from a read error, since a much larger clone is one base off. V usage is TRBV12-3 or TRBV12-4 and J usage is TRBJ2-5; 7 nucleotides line up with TRBD2. There are 15 residues in the CDR3. In DNA form, the CDR3 reads TGTGCCAGCAGTGCCCGACTAGCCCGAAGCGAGACCCGGTACTTC. Amino acids: CASSARLARSETRYF.

This clonotype occurred once. The chain has TRBV18 and TRBJ2-1, with 10 bases matching TRBD2. CDR3 length equals 11 residues. Germline V lookup: CDR1 KGHSH, CDR2 LQKENI. The CDR3 coding sequence is TGTACTAGCGGGGAGTACAATGAGCAGTTCTTC. This sequence encodes CTSGEYNEQFF.

The genes are TRBV20-1 and TRBJ2-7, with 7 positions matching TRBD2. The CDR3 has 13 residues. The J segment lost 6 bases and the V segment lost 1 base, leaving 6 bases of the junction unmatched. CDR1 and CDR2 from the germline V gene are DFQATT and SNEGSKA (reference sequence). CDR3 residues: CSARVPGLFEQYF. The CDR3 bases are TGCAGTGCTAGAGTCCCGGGACTATTCGAGCAGTACTTC.

This clonotype was counted between two and nine times. The chain is built from TRBV7-9 and TRBJ2-5; 8 nucleotides match TRBD1. The V segment lost 3 bases and the J segment 5 bases; nucleotides outside the gene matches: 11. The CDR3 covers 16 residues. CDR1 and CDR2 from the germline V gene are SEHNR and FQNEAQ (reference sequence). The CDR3 coding sequence is TGTGCCAGCAGCTTGAACGGAGGGGGACAGGCGGAGACCCAGTACTTC. Translated: CASSLNGGGQAETQYF.